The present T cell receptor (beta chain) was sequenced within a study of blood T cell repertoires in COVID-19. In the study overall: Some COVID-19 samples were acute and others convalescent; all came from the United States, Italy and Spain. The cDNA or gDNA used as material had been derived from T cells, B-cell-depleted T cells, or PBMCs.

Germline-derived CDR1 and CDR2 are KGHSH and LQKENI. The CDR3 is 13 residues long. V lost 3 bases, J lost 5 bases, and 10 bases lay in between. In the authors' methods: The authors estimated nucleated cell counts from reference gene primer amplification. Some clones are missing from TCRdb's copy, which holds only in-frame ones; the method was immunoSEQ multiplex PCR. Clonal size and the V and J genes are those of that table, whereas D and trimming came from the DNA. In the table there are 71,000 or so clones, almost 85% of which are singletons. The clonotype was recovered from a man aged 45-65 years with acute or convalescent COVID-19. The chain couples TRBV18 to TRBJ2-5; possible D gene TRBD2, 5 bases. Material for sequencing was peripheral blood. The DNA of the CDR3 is TGTGCCAGCTCACCGGGGAGTGATGAGACCCAGTACTTC. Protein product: CASSPGSDETQYF.